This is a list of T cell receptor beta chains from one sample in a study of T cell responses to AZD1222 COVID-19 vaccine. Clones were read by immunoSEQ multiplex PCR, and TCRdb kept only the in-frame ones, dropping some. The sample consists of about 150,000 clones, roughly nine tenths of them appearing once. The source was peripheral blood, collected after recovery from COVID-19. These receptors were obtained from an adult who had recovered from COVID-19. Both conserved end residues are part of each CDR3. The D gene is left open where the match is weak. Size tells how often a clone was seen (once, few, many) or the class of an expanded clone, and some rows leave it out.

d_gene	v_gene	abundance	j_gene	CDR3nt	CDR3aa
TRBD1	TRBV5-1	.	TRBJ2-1	TGCGCCAGCAGCTGGCAGGGGGCACTCGGAAACAATGAGCAGTTCTTC	CASSWQGALGNNEQFF
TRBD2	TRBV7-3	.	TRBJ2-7	TGTGCCAGCAGCTTGAGCGGGGGGAGCTCCTACGAGCAGTACTTC	CASSLSGGSSYEQYF
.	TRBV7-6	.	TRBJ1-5	TGTGCCAGCAGCTTAGACCCACATGCGGCCAATAGCAATCAGCCCCAGCATTTT	CASSLDPHAANSNQPQHF
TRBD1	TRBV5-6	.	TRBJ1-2	TGTGCCAGCAGCTTAGGGACAGGGGAGAACTATGGCTACACCTTC	CASSLGTGENYGYTF
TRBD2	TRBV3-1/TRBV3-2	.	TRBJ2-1	TGTGCCAGCAGCCAAGATCTCGGGACTAGAGCCTACAATGAGCAGTTCTTC	CASSQDLGTRAYNEQFF
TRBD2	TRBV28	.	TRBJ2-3	TGTGCCAGCAGACCCCTTACCTTGGCTAGCGGGAGGCGGAACACAGATACGCAGTATTTT	CASRPLTLASGRRNTDTQYF
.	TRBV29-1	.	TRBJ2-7	TGCAGCGCAAAAGGGACGGACTTCTCCTACGAGCAGTACTTC	CSAKGTDFSYEQYF
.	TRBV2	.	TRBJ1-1	TGTGCCAGCAGTGAACTTTCTGGCAGGGCAGGAACTGAAGCTTTCTTT	CASSELSGRAGTEAFF
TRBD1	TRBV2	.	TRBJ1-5	TGTGCCAGCAGCGGGACAGGCGCAAATCAGCCCCAGCATTTT	CASSGTGANQPQHF
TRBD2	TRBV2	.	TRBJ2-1	TGTGCCAGCAGTGTCCTGGGACTAGCGGGGGGGAATGAGCAGTTCTTC	CASSVLGLAGGNEQFF
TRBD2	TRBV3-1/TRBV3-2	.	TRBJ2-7	TGTGCCAGCAGCCAAGACGGGCACCGCGGGGGGGAGCAGTACTTC	CASSQDGHRGGEQYF
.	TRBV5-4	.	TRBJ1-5	TGTGCCAGCAGCGACCTGGGGAGCAATCAGCCCCAGCATTTT	CASSDLGSNQPQHF
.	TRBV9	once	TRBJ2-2	TGTGCCAGCAGCGTCCAGGGATTCTTAGGGAACACCGGGGAGCTGTTTTTT	CASSVQGFLGNTGELFF
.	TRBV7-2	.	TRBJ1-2	TGTGCCAGCAGCTTACTTCCAGCTAACTATGGCTACACCTTC	CASSLLPANYGYTF
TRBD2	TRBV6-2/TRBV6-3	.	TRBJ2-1	TGTGCCAGCAGTCCGGAGGCTAGCGGGAGGGTGAGCAATGAGCAGTTCTTC	CASSPEASGRVSNEQFF
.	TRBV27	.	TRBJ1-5	TGTGCCAGCAGTTTATCCGGGGGGCAGGGGCAGCCCCAGCATTTT	CASSLSGGQGQPQHF
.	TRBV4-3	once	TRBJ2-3	TGCGCCAGCAGCCAAGGGTTATTAAGCACAGATACGCAGTATTTT	CASSQGLLSTDTQYF
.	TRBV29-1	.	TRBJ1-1	TGCAGCGTTGCCAGGGGCACGAACACTGAAGCTTTCTTT	CSVARGTNTEAFF
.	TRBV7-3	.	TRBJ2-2	TGTGCCAGCAGCTTCGAGCCCAACACCGGGGAGCTGTTTTTT	CASSFEPNTGELFF